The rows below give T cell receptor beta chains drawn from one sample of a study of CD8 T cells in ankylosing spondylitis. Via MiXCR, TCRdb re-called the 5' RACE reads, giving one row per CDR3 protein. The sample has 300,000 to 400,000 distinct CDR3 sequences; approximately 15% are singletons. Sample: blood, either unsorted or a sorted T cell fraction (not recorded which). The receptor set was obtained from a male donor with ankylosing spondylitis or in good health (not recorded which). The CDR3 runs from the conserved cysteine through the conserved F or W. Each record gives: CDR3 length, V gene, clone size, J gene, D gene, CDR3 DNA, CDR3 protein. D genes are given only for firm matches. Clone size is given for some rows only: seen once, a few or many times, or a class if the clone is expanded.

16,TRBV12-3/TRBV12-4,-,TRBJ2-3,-,TGTGCCAGCAGTTTAGGATGGGGCCGGGGGACAGATACGCAGTATTTT,CASSLGWGRGTDTQYF
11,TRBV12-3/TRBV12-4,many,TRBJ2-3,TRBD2,TGTGCCAGCAGTTTAGAGACTAGCCCGTATTTT,CASSLETSPYF
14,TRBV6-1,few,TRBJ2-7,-,TGTGCCAGCACCCCCCTCACAGCTAGCTACGAGCAGTACTTC,CASTPLTASYEQYF
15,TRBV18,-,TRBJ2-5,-,TGTGCCAGCTCACCACCGGCGGCAGGCCAAGAGACCCAGTACTTC,CASSPPAAGQETQYF
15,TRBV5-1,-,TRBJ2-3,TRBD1,TGCGCCAGCAGCCAAGAGACAGGGAGCCCAGATACGCAGTATTTT,CASSQETGSPDTQYF
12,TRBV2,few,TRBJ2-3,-,TGTGCCAGCAGAGGCCTTTTGGATACGCAGTATTTT,CASRGLLDTQYF
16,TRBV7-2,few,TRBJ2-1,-,TGTGCCAGCAGCTTGAACAGTGGGTGGCCGTACAATGAGCAGTTCTTC,CASSLNSGWPYNEQFF
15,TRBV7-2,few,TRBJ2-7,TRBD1,TGTGCCAGCAGCCGGACAGGGATCAATGGATACGAGCAGTACTTC,CASSRTGINGYEQYF
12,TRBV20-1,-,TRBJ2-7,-,TGCAGTGCTAGACAACAGGGCTCCGAGCAGTACTTC,CSARQQGSEQYF
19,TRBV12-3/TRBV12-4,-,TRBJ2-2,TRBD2,TGTGCCAGCAGTTTAAAACGGACTAGCGGGGTCGTCGGCACCGGGGAGCTGTTTTTT,CASSLKRTSGVVGTGELFF
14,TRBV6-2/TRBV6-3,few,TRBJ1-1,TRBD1,TGTGCCAGCAGAGCAACAGGGGGCGGAACTGAAGCTTTCTTT,CASRATGGGTEAFF
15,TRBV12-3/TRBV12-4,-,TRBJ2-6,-,TGTGCCAGCAGTTTTGTCAAGGGAGGGGCCAACGTCCTGACTTTC,CASSFVKGGANVLTF
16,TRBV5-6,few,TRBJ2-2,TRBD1,TGTGCCAGCAGCATAGGGACAGGGGTGAACACCGGGGAGCTGTTTTTT,CASSIGTGVNTGELFF
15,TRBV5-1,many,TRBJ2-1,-,TGCGCCAGCAGCTATACATTGGCCAACTACAATGAGCAGTTCTTC,CASSYTLANYNEQFF
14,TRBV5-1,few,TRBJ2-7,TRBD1,TGCGCCAGCAGCCCCGGGACAGGGAGGAGCGAGCAGTACTTC,CASSPGTGRSEQYF
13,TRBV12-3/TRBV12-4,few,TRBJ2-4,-,TGTGCCAGCAGTTTAGCGGGGAAAAACATTCAGTACTTC,CASSLAGKNIQYF
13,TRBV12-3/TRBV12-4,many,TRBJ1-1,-,TGTGCCAGCAGTCGGAGCTCGAACACTGAAGCTTTCTTT,CASSRSSNTEAFF
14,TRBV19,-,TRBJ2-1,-,TGTGCCAGTAAGGCGCGTTCCTCCTACAATGAGCAGTTCTTC,CASKARSSYNEQFF
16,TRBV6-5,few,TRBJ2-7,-,TGTGCCAGCAGTTACGGGCTTGGCGGGCACGCCTACGAGCAGTACTTC,CASSYGLGGHAYEQYF
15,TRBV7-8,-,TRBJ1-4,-,TGTGCCAGCAGCACCGGTGGTGGCGTGGGTGAAAAACTGTTTTTT,CASSTGGGVGEKLFF
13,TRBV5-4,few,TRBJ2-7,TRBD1,TGTGCCAGCAGCCGGACAGGGAACTACGAGCAGTACTTC,CASSRTGNYEQYF
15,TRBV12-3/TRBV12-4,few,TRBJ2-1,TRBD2,TGTGCCAGCAGTCTAGCGGGGGCCCTATCCAGGGAGCAGTTCTTC,CASSLAGALSREQFF
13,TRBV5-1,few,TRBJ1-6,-,TGCGCCAGCAGCTTGGCCGGGACGACACCCCTCCACTTT,CASSLAGTTPLHF
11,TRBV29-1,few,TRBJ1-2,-,TGCAGTGTCCGGACAGCCTATGGCTACACCTTC,CSVRTAYGYTF
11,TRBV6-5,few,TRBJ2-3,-,TGTGCCAGCGCCTCGGGGTGGACGCAGTATTTT,CASASGWTQYF
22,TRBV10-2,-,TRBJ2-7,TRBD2,TGCGCCAGCAGTGAGTCTCTCCTAGCGGGACCAAAAAGGGAATACGAGCACAGGGAGCAGTACTTC,CASSESLLAGPKREYEHREQYF
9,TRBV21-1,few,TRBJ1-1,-,TGTGCCAGCAGCACAGCCACTTTCTTT,CASSTATFF
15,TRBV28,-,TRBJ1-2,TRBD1,TGTGCCAGCAGTTTATCGACCGGGACAGGTGATGGCTACACCTTC,CASSLSTGTGDGYTF
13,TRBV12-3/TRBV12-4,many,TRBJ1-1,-,TGTGCCAGCAGGCGGGACGGGGAAACTGAAGCTTTCTTT,CASRRDGETEAFF
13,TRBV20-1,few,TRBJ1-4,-,TGCAGTGCCCCGGTTGGCACTAATGAAAAACTGTTTTTT,CSAPVGTNEKLFF
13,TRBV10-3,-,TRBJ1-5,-,TGTGCCAACGGACAGTCTAGCAATCAGCCCCAGCATTTT,CANGQSSNQPQHF
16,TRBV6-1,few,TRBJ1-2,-,TGTGCCAGCAGTGAAGCGCTTGTGGGGCAGCGAAATGGCTACACCTTC,CASSEALVGQRNGYTF
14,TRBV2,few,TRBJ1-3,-,TGTGCCAGCAGTCCTACAGGGTTTGGAAACACCATATATTTT,CASSPTGFGNTIYF
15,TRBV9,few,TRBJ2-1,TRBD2,TGTGCCAGCAGCGTATCGGCTAGCGGGGCCCAGGAGCAGTTCTTC,CASSVSASGAQEQFF
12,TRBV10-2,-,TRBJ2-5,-,TGCGCCAGCAGTGAGTTGAAAGAGACCCAGTACTTC,CASSELKETQYF
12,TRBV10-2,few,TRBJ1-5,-,TGCGCCATAAGCCAGGGAGGTCAGCCCCAGCATTTT,CAISQGGQPQHF
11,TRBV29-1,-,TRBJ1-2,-,TGCAGCGTTCTGGAGGTCTATGGCTACACCTTC,CSVLEVYGYTF
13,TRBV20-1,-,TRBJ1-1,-,TGCAGTGCTAGAGTCGGACCTAACACTGAAGCTTTCTTT,CSARVGPNTEAFF
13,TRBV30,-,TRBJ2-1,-,TGTGCCTGGAGTGTACGAGGGCCGGGTGAGCAGTTCTTC,CAWSVRGPGEQFF
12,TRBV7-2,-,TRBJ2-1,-,TGTGCCAGCAGCTTAGAGTTGGTTTTGCAGTTCTTC,CASSLELVLQFF
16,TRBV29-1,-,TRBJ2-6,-,TGCAGCGTTGTGGGGGGAGCCAGCTCTGGGGCCAACGTCCTGACTTTC,CSVVGGASSGANVLTF
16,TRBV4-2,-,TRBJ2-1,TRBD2,TGTGCCAGCAGCCAAGCCGGGACTAGCTCCTACAATGAGCAGTTCTTC,CASSQAGTSSYNEQFF
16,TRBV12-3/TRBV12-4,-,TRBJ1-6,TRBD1,TGTGCCAGCAGCGCCCTGACGGGACAGGGGGGTTCACCCCTCCACTTT,CASSALTGQGGSPLHF
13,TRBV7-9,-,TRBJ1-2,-,TGTGCCAGCAGCTTAGTGGAAGTGGGCGGCTACACCTTC,CASSLVEVGGYTF
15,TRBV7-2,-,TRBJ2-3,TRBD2,TGTGCCAGCAGCTTAATACTAGCGGGGGGGGATACGCAGTATTTT,CASSLILAGGDTQYF
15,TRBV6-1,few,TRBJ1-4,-,TGTGCCAGCAGAAAAACGGGGCCCTGGAATGAAAAACTGTTTTTT,CASRKTGPWNEKLFF
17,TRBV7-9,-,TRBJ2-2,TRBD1,TGTGCCAGCAGCCCCGACAGGGCCTATCCGAACACCGGGGAGCTGTTTTTT,CASSPDRAYPNTGELFF
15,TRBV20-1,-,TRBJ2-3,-,TGCAGTGCTGGGGGGGGCACAGGGTTCACAGATACGCAGTATTTT,CSAGGGTGFTDTQYF
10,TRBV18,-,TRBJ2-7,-,TGTGCCAGCTCACCAAGAGAGCAGTACTTC,CASSPREQYF
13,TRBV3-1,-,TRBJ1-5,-,TGTGCCAGCAGCCAAGAAATGGGCCAGCCCCAGCATTTT,CASSQEMGQPQHF
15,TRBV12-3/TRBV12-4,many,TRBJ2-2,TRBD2,TGTGCCAGCAGTCTGGGGGGGGGTAACACCGGGGAGCTGTTTTTT,CASSLGGGNTGELFF
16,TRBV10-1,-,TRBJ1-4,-,TGCGCCAGCAACCCCAGGCACCCTGCAACTAATGAAAAACTGTTTTTT,CASNPRHPATNEKLFF
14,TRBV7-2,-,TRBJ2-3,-,TGTGCCAGCAGCTTTTCGACAGAAGCAGATACGCAGTATTTT,CASSFSTEADTQYF